This entry lists 2 T cell receptor beta chains sequenced from one sample in a study of blood T cells in healthy people across ages. PCR was performed a second time for roughly 6 to 12 cycles using a sample-barcoded 5' primer and a J-beta primer mix. TCRdb redid the calling of the 5' RACE reads with MiXCR, one entry per CDR3 protein. The sample contains 600,000 to 1,000,000 distinct CDR3 sequences, 55% to 70% of which appear only once. The sample consisted of blood. The receptors stem from a man aged 30-40 years in good health.

The V gene is TRBV20-1, the J gene TRBJ2-3; TRBD2 might be the D (6 bases). V lost 1 base and J 4 bases, leaving 21 bases between the germline ends. CDR1 is DFQATT and CDR2 is SNEGSKA in the germline V gene (reference sequence). The CDR3 consists of 17 residues. CDR3 region: CSARGLGGRSGPDTQYF. The CDR3 nucleotides read TGCAGTGCTAGAGGCCTGGGAGGCAGGTCGGGCCCAGATACGCAGTATTTT.

V is TRBV9 and J is TRBJ2-5; D may be TRBD1 or TRBD2 (5 bases each). Between the trimmed V and J ends, which lost 3 bases and 2 bases, there was a span of 14 bases. The germline CDR1 and CDR2 sequences are SGDLS and YYNGEE. CDR3 length: 15 amino acids. CDR3 bases: TGTGCCAGCAGCGCCTACGGGGCGGATCAAGAGACCCAGTACTTC. This translates into CASSAYGADQETQYF.